The 8 T cell receptor beta chains presented below share a single source sample, sequenced in a study of T cells in Graves' hyperthyroidism and ophthalmopathy. RNA transcripts served as the template for amplifying TCR beta CDR3 regions. The HTBI primer set drove a first-round RT-PCR of the TCR CDR3. TCRdb used MiXCR to reprocess the multiplex PCR reads, holding one entry per CDR3 protein. The sample has 660,000 or so distinct CDR3 sequences, about 45% seen once; the top ten hold approximately 7.2%. The specimen sequenced was peripheral blood or thyroid tissue (not recorded which). The receptors stem from an adult man with Graves' disease, either hyperthyroidism or ophthalmopathy (not recorded which).

The rearrangement uses TRBV5-1 and TRBJ1-5, with 10 nucleotides matching TRBD1. V lost 4 bases and J lost 6; bases outside the gene matches: 7. Germline lookup yields CDR1 SGHRS and CDR2 YFSETQ. CDR3 size: 15 residues. DNA of the CDR3: TGCGCCAGCAGCGCTGACAGGGGGCTTGGTCAGCCCCAGCATTTT. Its translation: CASSADRGLGQPQHF. Full variable domain (remainder filled in from reference TRBV5-1 and TRBJ1-5): KAGVTQTPRYLIKTRGQQVTLSCSPISGHRSVSWYQQTPGQGLQFLFEYFSETQRNKGNFPGRFSGRQFSNSRSEMNVSTLELGDSALYLCASSADRGLGQPQHFGDGTRLSIL.

Turning to this clonotype: This clone may be a read error of a much larger clone one base away. The genes are TRBV7-3 and TRBJ2-7; no reliable D call. Trimming pared 5 bases from V and 5 bases from J, leaving 19 bases between. The CDR3 has 15 amino acids. CDR1 SGHTA and CDR2 FQGTGA come from the germline V gene. The DNA of the CDR3 is TGTGCCAGCAGCCACCGACGGGTTGCTCCCCACGAGCAGTACTTC. Translated, it gives CASSHRRVAPHEQYF.

The CDR3 here is CATRDGETQYF. The CDR3 DNA reads TGTGCCACCAGGGACGGAGAGACCCAGTACTTC. This chain connects TRBV12-3 or TRBV12-4 to TRBJ2-5; possibly TRBD1 or TRBD2 for D (5 bases each). Trimming shortened V by 10 bases and J by 4 bases, and 10 bases separated the two germline ends. The CDR3 covers 11 residues.

This clonotype was found many times. The V gene is TRBV7-9, the J gene TRBJ1-1, with D possibly TRBD1 on 6 matching bases. The germline V and J ends were trimmed by 3 bases and 4 bases, with 18 bases remaining between them. Germline V lookup: CDR1 SEHNR, CDR2 FQNEAQ (reference sequence). The CDR3 loop spans 16 amino acids. CDR3 sequence: CASSLQQGLFGTEAFF. The CDR3 DNA is TGTGCCAGCAGCTTGCAACAGGGCCTTTTTGGCACTGAAGCTTTCTTT.

This clonotype was seen only a few times. V usage is TRBV9 and J usage is TRBJ1-3; 7 nucleotides line up with TRBD1. The V segment lost 2 bases and the J segment 4 bases; nucleotides outside the gene matches: 6. Germline assignment: CDR1 SGDLS and CDR2 YYNGEE. The CDR3 has 15 amino acids. CDR3 sequence reads: CASSVRPGQGNTIYF. Written as DNA, the CDR3 is TGTGCCAGCAGCGTCAGACCGGGACAGGGAAACACCATATATTTT.

This clonotype has a count of ten or more. The chain links TRBV24-1 to TRBJ1-5; possible D gene TRBD1, 5 bases. The ends were cut back, 4 bases at V and 1 base at J, with 7 bases in the middle. CDR3 length: 14 residues. The V gene's germline CDR1 is KGHDR and CDR2 SFDVKD. CDR3 loop: CATSDRGSNQPQHF. The CDR3, as DNA: TGTGCCACCAGTGACCGGGGGAGCAATCAGCCCCAGCATTTT.

The genes are TRBV24-1 and TRBJ2-5; 10 nucleotides align to TRBD1. V was clipped by 4 bases and J by 4 bases; unmatched bases: 8. CDR3 length: 16 residues. Looked up from germline, CDR1 is KGHDR and CDR2 is SFDVKD. CDR3 coding DNA: TGTGCCACCAGTGACTACGGGACAGGGGCCGGAGAGACCCAGTACTTC. It codes for CATSDYGTGAGETQYF.

To note about this clonotype: The junction departs from germline at one end; a sequencing error may be responsible. This CDR3 is CTTSMDRGNQPQHF. In DNA, the CDR3 is TGTACCACCAGCATGGACAGGGGCAATCAGCCCCAGCATTTT. The chain joins TRBV15 to TRBJ1-5, with 8 bases fitting TRBD1. CDR3 length equals 14 residues. From germline, CDR1 is LNHNV and CDR2 YYDKDF (reference sequence).